This T cell receptor (beta chain) was observed in a study of shared clonotypes between healthy human individuals. The V end was cut by 3 bases, the J end by 2 bases, with 11 bases between. The CDR3 extends over 14 amino acids. The germline V gene encodes CDR1 LNHDA and CDR2 SQIVND (reference sequence). The protocol was immunoSEQ multiplex PCR, while the TCRdb copy is restricted to in-frame clones and leaves out a portion. The sample has roughly 1,500,000 clones; approximately 98% are singletons. The TCR originated in a man aged 25 to 40 in good health. V gene TRBV19 combines with J gene TRBJ2-7, with a weak D call TRBD1 (6 bases). Sequenced input: naive CD4+ T cells sorted from blood. Subset specified: CD45RA+ positively selected. The CDR3 reads CASSMQGFAYEQYF. As DNA, the CDR3 is TGTGCCAGTAGTATGCAGGGGTTTGCCTACGAGCAGTACTTC.